This T cell receptor beta chain is drawn from a study of T cell responses to AZD1222 COVID-19 vaccine. Study-wide background: Recipients boosted at about 4 weeks or about 12 weeks are pooled. Study results and limitations: Only after the peak T cell response were repertoires sampled. The sample set comprised mostly white British donors with more females, and clonal diversity was possibly underestimated. At baseline, just 5 or 6 AZD1222 recipients tested seropositive.

The CDR3 has 15 amino acids. Germline V CDR1 and CDR2: SGHRS, YFSETQ. The J segment lost 1 base and the V segment lost 0 bases, leaving 0 bases of the junction unmatched. The table lists this clone with a few counts. The target antigen is unknown. TCRdb's table, derived via immunoSEQ multiplex PCR, lists solely in-frame clones and lacks some. The sample records roughly 260,000 clones, approximately 95% being singletons. J is TRBJ2-2 and V is TRBV5-1, with 7 bases identical to TRBD2. Specimen: peripheral blood, collected on day 0 of AZD1222 vaccination. The sequence derives from an adult in good health. CDR3 region: CASSLVAGNTGELFF. CDR3 sequence (DNA): TGCGCCAGCAGCTTGGTAGCGGGGAACACCGGGGAGCTGTTTTTT.